This T cell receptor beta chain was sequenced during a study of cytomegalovirus exposure and HLA in healthy donors. In the PCR, 60 Vbeta and 13 Jbeta primers were used. Profiled with immunoSEQ multiplex PCR; TCRdb holds only in-frame clones, not every one. This repertoire shows 75,000 to 95,000 clones, around 84% found once; its top ten account for about 2.1%. Broader study findings: Rarity held for most TCR sequences, but there were some public TCRs that occurred in many donors. Testing in vitro showed a few CMV-associated chains specific for CMV antigens.

Remarks on this clone: The antigen remains undetermined.

Germline lookup yields CDR1 MRHNA and CDR2 SNTAGT. This CDR3 comprises 15 residues. Trimming shortened V by 0 bases and J by 6 bases, and 12 bases separated the two germline ends. The clonotype originates from a man aged 18 to 35 in good health and CMV-seronegative. Sequenced material: PBMCs. The chain has TRBV6-4 and TRBJ2-1, with D maybe TRBD2 (6 bases). The DNA for the CDR3 is TGTGCCAGCAGTGACTCGACGCGGGGAGTCAATGAGCAGTTCTTC. Its translation is CASSDSTRGVNEQFF.